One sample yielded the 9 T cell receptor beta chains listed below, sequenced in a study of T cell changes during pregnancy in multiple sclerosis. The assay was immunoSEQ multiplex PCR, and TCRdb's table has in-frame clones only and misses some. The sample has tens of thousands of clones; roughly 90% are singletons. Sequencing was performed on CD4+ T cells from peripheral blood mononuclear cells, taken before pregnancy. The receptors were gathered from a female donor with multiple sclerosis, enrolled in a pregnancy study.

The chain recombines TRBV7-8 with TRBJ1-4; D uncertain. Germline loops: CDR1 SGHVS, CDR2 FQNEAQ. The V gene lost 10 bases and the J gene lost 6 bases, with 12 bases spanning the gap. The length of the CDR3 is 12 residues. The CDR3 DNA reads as TGTGCCACTGCCCGGTGGTATGAAAAACTGTTTTTT. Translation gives CATARWYEKLFF.

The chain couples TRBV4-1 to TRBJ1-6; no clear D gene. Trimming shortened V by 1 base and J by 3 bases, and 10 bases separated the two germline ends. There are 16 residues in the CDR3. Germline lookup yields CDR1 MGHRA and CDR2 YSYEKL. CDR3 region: CASSQVARFYNSPLHF. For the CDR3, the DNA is TGCGCCAGCAGCCAAGTGGCCAGGTTCTATAATTCACCCCTCCACTTT.

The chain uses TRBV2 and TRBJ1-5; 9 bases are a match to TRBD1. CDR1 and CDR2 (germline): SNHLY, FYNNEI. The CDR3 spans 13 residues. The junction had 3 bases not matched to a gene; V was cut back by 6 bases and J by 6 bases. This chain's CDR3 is CASRGQGTQPQHF. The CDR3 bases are TGTGCCAGCAGGGGACAGGGAACTCAGCCCCAGCATTTT.

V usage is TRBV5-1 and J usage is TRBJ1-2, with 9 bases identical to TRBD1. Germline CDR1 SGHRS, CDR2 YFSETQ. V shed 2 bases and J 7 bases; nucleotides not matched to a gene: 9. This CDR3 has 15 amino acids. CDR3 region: CASSFGTGYLRGYTF. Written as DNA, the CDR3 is TGCGCCAGCAGCTTCGGGACAGGGTACTTACGTGGCTACACCTTC. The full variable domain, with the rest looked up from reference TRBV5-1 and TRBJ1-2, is KAGVTQTPRYLIKTRGQQVTLSCSPISGHRSVSWYQQTPGQGLQFLFEYFSETQRNKGNFPGRFSGRQFSNSRSEMNVSTLELGDSALYLCASSFGTGYLRGYTFGSGTRLTVV.

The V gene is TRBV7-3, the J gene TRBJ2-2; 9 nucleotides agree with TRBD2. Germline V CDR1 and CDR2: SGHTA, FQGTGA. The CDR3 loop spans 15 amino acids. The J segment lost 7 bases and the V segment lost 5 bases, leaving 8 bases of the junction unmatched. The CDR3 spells CASSPTSGYGGELFF. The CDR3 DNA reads TGTGCCAGCAGCCCTACTAGCGGGTACGGCGGGGAGCTGTTTTTT.

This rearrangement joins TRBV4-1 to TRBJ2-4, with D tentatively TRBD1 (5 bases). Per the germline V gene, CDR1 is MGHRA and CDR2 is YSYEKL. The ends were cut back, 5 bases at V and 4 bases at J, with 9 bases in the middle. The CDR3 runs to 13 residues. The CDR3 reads CASSERQKNIQYF. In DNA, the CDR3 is TGCGCCAGCAGCGAGAGACAGAAAAACATTCAGTACTTC.

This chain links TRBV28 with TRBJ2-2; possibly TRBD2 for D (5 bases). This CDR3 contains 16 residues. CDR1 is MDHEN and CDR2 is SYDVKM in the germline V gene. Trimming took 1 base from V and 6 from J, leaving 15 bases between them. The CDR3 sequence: CASSLLARGRSGELFF. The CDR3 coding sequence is TGTGCCAGCAGTTTATTGGCTCGGGGTCGGTCCGGGGAGCTGTTTTTT.

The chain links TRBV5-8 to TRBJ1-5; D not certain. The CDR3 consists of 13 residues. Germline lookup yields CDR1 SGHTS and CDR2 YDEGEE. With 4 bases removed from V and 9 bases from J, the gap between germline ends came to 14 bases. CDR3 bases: TGTGCCAGCAGCCCCCGCGGGTCAGGGCCCCAGCATTTT. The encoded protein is CASSPRGSGPQHF. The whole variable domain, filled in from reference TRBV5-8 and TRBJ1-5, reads EAGVTQSPTHLIKTRGQQATLRCSPISGHTSVYWYQQALGLGLQFLLWYDEGEERNRGNFPPRFSGRQFPNYSSELNVNALELEDSALYLCASSPRGSGPQHFGDGTRLSIL.

CDR3: CASSFRQGAEKLFF. The CDR3 DNA sequence: TGTGCCAGCAGCTTTAGGCAGGGCGCGGAAAAACTGTTTTTT. The gene calls are TRBV5-5 and TRBJ1-4; possibly TRBD1 for D (5 bases). The CDR3 contains 14 residues. Germline CDR1 and CDR2: SGHKS and YYEKEE (reference sequence). Trimming stripped 2 bases from V and 8 bases from J, with 13 bases between. Full variable domain (rest looked up from reference TRBV5-5 and TRBJ1-4): DAGVTQSPTHLIKTRGQQVTLRCSPISGHKSVSWYQQVLGQGPQFIFQYYEKEERGRGNFPDRFSARQFPNYSSELNVNALLLGDSALYLCASSFRQGAEKLFFGSGTQLSVL.